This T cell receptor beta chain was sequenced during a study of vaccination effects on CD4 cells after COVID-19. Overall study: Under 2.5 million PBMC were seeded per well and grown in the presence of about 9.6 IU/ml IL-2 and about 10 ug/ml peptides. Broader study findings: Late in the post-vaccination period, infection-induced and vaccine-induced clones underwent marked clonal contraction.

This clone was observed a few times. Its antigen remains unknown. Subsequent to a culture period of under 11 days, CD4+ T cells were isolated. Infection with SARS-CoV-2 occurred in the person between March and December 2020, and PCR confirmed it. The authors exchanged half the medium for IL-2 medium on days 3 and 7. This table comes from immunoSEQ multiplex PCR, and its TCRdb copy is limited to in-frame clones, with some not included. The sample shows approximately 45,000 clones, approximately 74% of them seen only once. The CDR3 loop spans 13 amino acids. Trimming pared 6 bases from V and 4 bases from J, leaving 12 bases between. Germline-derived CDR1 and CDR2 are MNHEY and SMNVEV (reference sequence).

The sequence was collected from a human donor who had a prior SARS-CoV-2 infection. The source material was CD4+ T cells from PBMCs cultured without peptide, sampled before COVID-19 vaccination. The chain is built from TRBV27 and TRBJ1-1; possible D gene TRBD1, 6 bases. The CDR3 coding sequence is TGTGCCAGCAGAAACAGGGCCGGCACTGAAGCTTTCTTT. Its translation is CASRNRAGTEAFF.